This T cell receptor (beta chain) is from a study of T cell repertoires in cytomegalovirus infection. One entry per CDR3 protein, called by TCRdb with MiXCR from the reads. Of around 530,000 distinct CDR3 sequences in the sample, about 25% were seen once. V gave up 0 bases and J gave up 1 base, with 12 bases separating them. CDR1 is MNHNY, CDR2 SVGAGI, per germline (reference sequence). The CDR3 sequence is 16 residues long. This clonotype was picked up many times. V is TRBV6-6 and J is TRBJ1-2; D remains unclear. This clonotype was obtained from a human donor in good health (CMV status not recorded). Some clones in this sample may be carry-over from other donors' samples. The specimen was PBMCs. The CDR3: CASSYSRVPSNYGYTF. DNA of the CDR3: TGTGCCAGCAGTTACTCGAGGGTTCCAAGTAACTATGGCTACACCTTC.